The T cell receptor (beta chain) under discussion was sequenced for a study of CD8+CD57+ T cells in acquired aplastic anemia. On the study more broadly: The DNA of sorted CD4+ and CD8+ cells averaged approximately 3.4 ug. The study, taken as a whole, reports: Patients were compared with controls for CD8+ Simpson's diversity, and no significant difference emerged.

The sample holds a few counts of this clonotype. Its specificity is not known. Template material for TCR beta VDJ and CDR3 profiling consisted of genomic DNA. MiXCR, run by TCRdb on the reads, gives a single entry per CDR3 protein. In the table there are more than 95,000 distinct CDR3 sequences, almost 40% of which are singletons. This CDR3 comprises 15 residues. Germline V lookup: CDR1 SNHLY, CDR2 FYNNEI. V lost 6 bases and J lost 6, with 18 bases in between. Before being chosen for sequencing, patients had shown CD8+CD57+ cell expansion by flow cytometry. Every one of the patients had aplastic anemia (severe, acquired).

This TCR was recovered from a human donor with aplastic anemia. The sequenced sample was sorted CD4+, CD8+, or CD8+CD57+ T cells (not recorded which) from PBMCs. This rearrangement joins TRBV2 to TRBJ2-1; D remains ambiguous. CDR3 nucleotides: TGTGCCAGCAGCGTTGACTGGCTTGCTTCCAATGAGCAGTTCTTC. This encodes CASSVDWLASNEQFF.